Listed here are 32 T cell receptor beta chains from one sample, sequenced in a study of regulatory T cells in long-lasting Graves disease. According to the study, TCR beta libraries were built with iRepertoire HTBI primers and CDR3-region Arm-PCR. One entry per CDR3 protein, called by TCRdb with MiXCR from the multiplex PCR reads. The sample includes under 700,000 distinct CDR3 sequences, roughly 16% of them seen just once. The sample's time point: newly diagnosed GD, antithyroid drugs for less than 3 months. Preparation of the TCR library used RNA extracted from PBMCs. These records were also assigned to another study, of T cells in Graves' hyperthyroidism and ophthalmopathy.

The input for sequencing was peripheral blood mononuclear cells (PBMCs), taken at new diagnosis, from a patient treated with antithyroid drugs. These receptors all stem from a woman aged 40-60 years with Graves disease.

The table lists this clonotype with many counts. The chain couples TRBV24-1 to TRBJ2-7, with a weak D call TRBD2 (6 bases). This CDR3 spans 12 amino acids. Germline CDR1 and CDR2: KGHDR and SFDVKD. Trimming removed 10 bases at V and 3 bases at J, with 12 bases between. CDR3 in amino acids: CATAGTFYEQYF. The CDR3 DNA is TGTGCCACAGCTGGGACTTTCTACGAGCAGTACTTC.

This clonotype was counted only a few times. This chain uses TRBV4-1 with TRBJ2-7; 7 nucleotides line up with TRBD2. Germline V lookup: CDR1 MGHRA, CDR2 YSYEKL. The CDR3 length is 14 residues. The V and J ends lost 1 base and 4 bases, in that order; junction bases with no gene match: 4. In DNA form, the CDR3 reads TGCGCCAGCAGCCAAGTCGGGGGGATGTACGAGCAGTACTTC. Protein product: CASSQVGGMYEQYF.

This clonotype was seen more than once but under ten times. The rearrangement uses TRBV11-2 and TRBJ2-1, with a possible D match to TRBD1 (5 bases). From germline, CDR1 is SGHAT and CDR2 FQNNGV. The CDR3 has 17 amino acids. The germline V and J ends were trimmed by 3 bases and 2 bases, with 17 bases remaining between them. CDR3 nucleotides: TGTGCCAGCAGCTTGATCGCCGACAGTGTCCCCTACAATGAGCAGTTCTTC. It codes for CASSLIADSVPYNEQFF. Filled out from reference TRBV11-2 and TRBJ2-1, the complete variable domain reads EAGVAQSPRYKIIEKRQSVAFWCNPISGHATLYWYQQILGQGPKLLIQFQNNGVVDDSQLPKDRFSAERLKGVDSTLKIQPAKLEDSAVYLCASSLIADSVPYNEQFFGPGTRLTVL.

A word on this clonotype: A much larger clone differs by one base, so this may be a read error. The chain couples TRBV6-2 or TRBV6-3 to TRBJ1-4, with a possible D match to TRBD1 (5 bases). V was clipped by 7 bases and J by 7 bases, with 28 bases between them. The germline gives CDR1 MNHEY, CDR2 SVGEGT. This CDR3 spans 18 amino acids. The CDR3 is CASTSGAVPAGGSEKLFF. CDR3 DNA sequence: TGTGCCAGCACGTCAGGTGCTGTCCCCGCCGGGGGGAGTGAAAAACTGTTTTTT.

This clonotype was seen many times. The J gene is TRBJ1-2, the V gene TRBV15; 9 bases line up with TRBD1. Germline values: CDR1 LNHNV, CDR2 YYDKDF (reference sequence). The V gene end was trimmed by 2 bases and the J gene end by 5 bases; junction bases not matched to a gene: 9. The CDR3 totals 16 residues. The DNA of the CDR3 is TGTGCCACCAGCAGAACCGGGGACAGGGAATGGTATGGCTACACCTTC. As protein: CATSRTGDREWYGYTF.

This clonotype was counted many times. The gene calls are TRBV4-1 and TRBJ1-2; unclear D gene. This CDR3 is built from 15 residues. The ends were cut back, 4 bases at V and 3 bases at J, with 15 bases in the middle. Germline-derived CDR1 and CDR2 are MGHRA and YSYEKL. CDR3 DNA sequence: TGCGCCAGCAGCCTCCTAAGCAGCGATTACTATGGCTACACCTTC. It specifies CASSLLSSDYYGYTF.

This clonotype was recorded at least ten times. This chain links TRBV12-3 or TRBV12-4 with TRBJ2-3; 7 nucleotides line up with TRBD1. The CDR3 is 14 amino acids. With V trimmed by 7 bases and J by 4 bases, 8 bases remained unmatched. CDR3 nucleotide sequence: TGTGCCAGCACCCAAGGGGGCGGCGCAGATACGCAGTATTTT. It is translated as CASTQGGGADTQYF.

This clonotype was seen many times. The gene calls are TRBV2 and TRBJ2-1; the D gene is possibly TRBD2 (6 bases). Trimming pared 4 bases from V and 9 bases from J, leaving 7 bases between. Germline-derived CDR1 and CDR2 are SNHLY and FYNNEI. The CDR3 consists of 11 residues. The CDR3: CASSGGVEQFF. The CDR3 nucleotides read TGTGCCAGCAGTGGCGGGGTTGAGCAGTTCTTC.

The chain carries TRBV9 and TRBJ1-5, with TRBD1 matching 7 bases. The CDR3 has 16 amino acids. The ends lost 0 bases at V and 4 bases at J; junction bases unmatched: 7. Germline-derived CDR1 and CDR2 are SGDLS and YYNGEE. CDR3 bases: TGTGCCAGCAGCGTAGGCGGGGACAGTCCTAATCAGCCCCAGCATTTT. It yields the protein CASSVGGDSPNQPQHF.

This chain links TRBV27 with TRBJ1-1; D is perhaps TRBD1 (5 bases). CDR1 and CDR2 from the germline V gene are MNHEY and SMNVEV (reference sequence). CDR3 length: 13 amino acids. V gave up 4 bases and J gave up 6 bases, with 12 bases separating them. In DNA, the CDR3 is TGTGCCAGCAGTTATGCAGGGCGGTCTGAAGCTTTCTTT. Protein: CASSYAGRSEAFF.

A remark on this clonotype: This may be a read error, as it is one base from a much larger clone. This chain uses TRBV12-3 or TRBV12-4 with TRBJ2-7, with D uncertain. There are 12 residues in the CDR3. V was trimmed by 8 bases and J by 2 bases, leaving 10 bases between them. This CDR3 is CASSELTYEQYF. For the CDR3, the DNA is TGTGCCAGCTCGGAGTTGACCTACGAGCAGTACTTC.

A word on this clonotype: This may stem from a read error, because a much larger clone lies one nucleotide away. This rearrangement joins TRBV12-3 or TRBV12-4 to TRBJ1-1; D perhaps matches TRBD1 (6 bases). V was shortened by 6 bases and J by 10 bases, with 15 bases between the two germline ends. The CDR3 has 12 residues. The DNA for the CDR3 is TGTGCCAGCAGAACGACAGGACGCGGAGCTTTCTTT. This gives the protein CASRTTGRGAFF.

The chain has TRBV12-3 or TRBV12-4 and TRBJ2-3, with TRBD2 matching 9 bases. CDR3 length: 15 residues. V shed 5 bases, J shed 8 bases, and the junction held 11 bases outside the gene matches. CDR3 nucleotides: TGTGCCAGCAGTGGCCGGGGGACTAGCCGGGGTACGCAGTATTTT. It specifies CASSGRGTSRGTQYF.

This clonotype appeared a few times. The chain recombines TRBV19 with TRBJ1-2; TRBD1 aligns across 9 bases. V dropped 7 bases and J dropped 8; count of bases not matched to a gene: 8. Germline V gene data show CDR1 as LNHDA and CDR2 as SQIVND (reference sequence). The CDR3 consists of 13 residues. CDR3 sequence (DNA): TGTGCCAGTAACGGGGACAGGGCGGGAGGCTACACCTTC. It yields the protein CASNGDRAGGYTF.

This clonotype was counted at least ten times. The CDR3 sequence is CASSRDRGLSEAFF. The CDR3 region has the DNA TGCGCCAGCAGTCGGGACAGGGGATTGAGTGAAGCTTTCTTT. The chain is built from TRBV10-1 and TRBJ1-1; TRBD1 matches at 10 bases. The CDR3 totals 14 residues. CDR1 and CDR2 from the germline V gene are WNHNN and SYGVQD (reference sequence). J gave up 7 bases and V 5 bases, and 7 bases lay outside the gene matches.

V gene TRBV28 combines with J gene TRBJ1-4; 8 bases are a match to TRBD1. V was clipped by 6 bases and J by 8 bases; unmatched bases: 14. CDR3 length equals 16 residues. CDR1 and CDR2 (germline): MDHEN, SYDVKM. The CDR3 is CASSWGVGRGQEKLFF. The CDR3 coding sequence is TGTGCCAGCAGCTGGGGAGTCGGCAGGGGGCAAGAAAAACTGTTTTTT.

V and J are TRBV30 and TRBJ1-4; TRBD1 matches at 7 bases. CDR1 is GTSNPN and CDR2 is SVGIG in the germline V gene (reference sequence). V lost 4 bases and J lost 2; bases outside the gene matches: 1. This CDR3 contains 13 residues. Here the CDR3 reads CAWTGQTNEKLFF. The CDR3 nucleotides are TGTGCCTGGACGGGACAGACTAATGAAAAACTGTTTTTT.

The rearrangement joins TRBV28 to TRBJ1-6; D might be TRBD1 (5 bases). The germline gives CDR1 MDHEN, CDR2 SYDVKM. V was cut by 10 bases and J by 10 bases, with 11 bases left in between. This CDR3 is 11 amino acids long. In DNA, the CDR3 is TGTGCCACCACACGGGGGTCACCCCTCCACTTT. Translating gives CATTRGSPLHF. Full variable domain (missing parts from reference TRBV28 and TRBJ1-6): DVKVTQSSRYLVKRTGEKVFLECVQDMDHENMFWYRQDPGLGLRLIYFSYDVKMKEKGDIPEGYSVSREKKERFSLILESASTNQTSMYLCATTRGSPLHFGNGTRLTVT.

This clonotype has ten or more counts. This rearrangement joins TRBV7-9 to TRBJ2-3; D not resolved. V was shortened by 5 bases and J by 0 bases, with 9 bases between the two germline ends. The CDR3 spans 14 residues. CDR1 is SEHNR and CDR2 is FQNEAQ in the germline V gene (reference sequence). The CDR3 DNA sequence: TGTGCCAGCAGCCCCTCTGGTAGCACAGATACGCAGTATTTT. This codes for CASSPSGSTDTQYF. Supplemented by reference TRBV7-9 and TRBJ2-3, the full variable domain reads DTGVSQNPRHKITKRGQNVTFRCDPISEHNRLYWYRQTLGQGPEFLTYFQNEAQLEKSRLLSDRFSAERPKGSFSTLEIQRTEQGDSAMYLCASSPSGSTDTQYFGPGTRLTVL.

Only a few counts were recorded for this clonotype. This chain links TRBV4-1 with TRBJ2-7; 7 nucleotides match TRBD1. V shed 4 bases, J shed 5 bases, and the junction held 11 bases outside the gene matches. Germline V gives CDR1 MGHRA, CDR2 YSYEKL. CDR3 length: 15 residues. CDR3 sequence: CASSLGWDRGNEQYF. CDR3 nucleotides: TGCGCCAGCAGCCTTGGTTGGGACAGAGGAAACGAGCAGTACTTC.

As to this clonotype: An end of the junction does not agree with germline; a read error may underlie this. The V gene is TRBV12-5, the J gene TRBJ1-6; no definite D call. In germline, CDR1 is LGHNT, CDR2 FRNRAP. The CDR3 contains 16 residues. The DNA for the CDR3 is TGTGCTAGTGGTTTGGTACGTGGGCAGAATAATTCACCCCTCTACTTT. The encoded protein is CASGLVRGQNNSPLYF.

This clonotype was seen ten or more times. This rearrangement joins TRBV5-1 to TRBJ1-4; a weak D match, TRBD1 (6 bases). V was clipped by 0 bases and J by 8 bases, with 14 bases between them. The CDR3 has 15 amino acids. Germline CDR1 is SGHRS and CDR2 is YFSETQ. CDR3: CASSLAAGVREKLFF. The CDR3 DNA follows: TGCGCCAGCAGCTTGGCCGCAGGGGTTCGGGAAAAACTGTTTTTT. Combining the CDR3 with reference TRBV5-1 and TRBJ1-4 gives the whole variable domain KAGVTQTPRYLIKTRGQQVTLSCSPISGHRSVSWYQQTPGQGLQFLFEYFSETQRNKGNFPGRFSGRQFSNSRSEMNVSTLELGDSALYLCASSLAAGVREKLFFGSGTQLSVL.

Note on this clonotype: Possible read error: a much larger clone is one base away. This chain uses TRBV3-1 with TRBJ1-2; D gene uncertain. The V end lost 4 bases, the J end lost 3 bases, and 12 bases lay between the germline ends. Germline-derived CDR1 and CDR2 are LGHDT and YNNKEL (reference sequence). The CDR3 length is 14 residues. The CDR3 region is CASSPSRKHYGYTF. The CDR3 region has the DNA TGTGCCAGCAGCCCGTCGAGGAAACACTATGGCTACACCTTC.

There are many counts of this clonotype. The V gene is TRBV20-1, the J gene TRBJ1-5; possibly TRBD1 for D (6 bases). Germline V gene lookup returns CDR1 DFQATT and CDR2 SNEGSKA (reference sequence). V was pared by 0 bases and J by 2 bases, with 11 bases between. This CDR3 is built from 15 residues. The CDR3 bases are TGCAGTGCTAGAGACGGATCAGGGGGCAATCAGCCCCAGCATTTT. Amino acids: CSARDGSGGNQPQHF.

As concerns this clonotype: One base away lies a much larger clone, so this may be a sequencing read error. The chain combines TRBV6-5 with TRBJ1-5; D is possibly TRBD1 (5 bases). The germline V and J ends were trimmed by 0 bases and 6 bases, with 12 bases remaining between them. The CDR3 contains 15 residues. CDR1 MNHEY and CDR2 SVGAGI come from the germline V gene. As DNA, the CDR3 is TGTGCCAGCAGTTACTCGGGGGGGTCAGGTCAGCCCCAGCATTTT. It encodes CASSYSGGSGQPQHF.

There are a few counts of this clonotype. The chain joins TRBV20-1 to TRBJ2-5; 7 bases align to TRBD2. CDR1 DFQATT and CDR2 SNEGSKA come from the germline V gene (reference sequence). J was trimmed by 4 bases and V by 2 bases; bases with no gene match: 13. This CDR3 has 16 residues. CDR3 sequence reads: CSARQSSGGRGETQYF. CDR3 DNA sequence: TGCAGTGCTAGACAAAGCAGTGGGGGGAGGGGAGAGACCCAGTACTTC.

This clonotype has a count of ten or more. The genes are TRBV12-3 or TRBV12-4 and TRBJ1-2; 9 bases line up with TRBD1. The CDR3 is made up of 14 amino acids. The ends lost 8 bases at V and 4 bases at J; junction bases unmatched: 8. In nucleotides, the CDR3 is TGTGCCAGCGGCGGGACAGGGTATTCCTATGGCTACACCTTC. Translating gives CASGGTGYSYGYTF.

This clonotype occurred a few times. A clone one base away is much larger, so this may be a read error. The chain joins TRBV18 to TRBJ2-7; D call uncertain. This CDR3 region has 13 residues. Trimming took 2 bases from V and 2 from J, leaving 7 bases between them. The V gene's germline CDR1 is KGHSH and CDR2 LQKENI. CDR3 sequence: CASSPKSTYEQYF. In nucleotides, the CDR3 is TGTGCCAGCTCACCAAAGAGCACCTACGAGCAGTACTTC.

Many counts were recorded for this clonotype. This chain uses TRBV5-6 with TRBJ2-1; tentative D call: TRBD1 (6 bases). The CDR3 contains 16 residues. With 0 bases removed from V and 2 bases from J, the gap between germline ends came to 12 bases. From germline, CDR1 is SGHDT and CDR2 YYEEEE. The CDR3 nucleotides read TGTGCCAGCAGCTTGGGGACAGTTATCCCCTACAATGAGCAGTTCTTC. Its protein product is CASSLGTVIPYNEQFF.

This chain uses TRBV6-1 with TRBJ2-6; maybe TRBD1 (5 bases). Looked up from germline, CDR1 is MNHNS and CDR2 is SASEGT. V shed 2 bases and J shed 4 bases, with 9 bases lying between them. The CDR3 contains 15 residues. The CDR3 sequence is CASSERGAGANVLTF. CDR3 coding DNA: TGTGCCAGCAGTGAAAGGGGTGCCGGGGCCAACGTCCTGACTTTC.

This clonotype was recorded many times. The chain couples TRBV12-3 or TRBV12-4 to TRBJ2-7, with a possible D match to TRBD2 (5 bases). The V end lost 3 bases, the J end lost 2 bases, and 14 bases lay between the germline ends. This CDR3 is built from 15 residues. For the CDR3, the DNA is TGTGCCAGCAGTTTCCGCGGTCGGGGAGCCTACGAGCAGTACTTC. This codes for CASSFRGRGAYEQYF.

The table lists this clonotype with a count of one. V is TRBV18 and J is TRBJ1-1; the D gene is possibly TRBD1 (5 bases). The length of the CDR3 is 19 residues. Germline V CDR1 and CDR2: KGHSH, LQKENI. Trimming removed 3 bases from V and 3 bases from J, with 26 bases in between. This CDR3 is CASSPRFSTRGGYDTEAFF. As DNA, the CDR3 is TGTGCCAGCTCACCCCGATTCTCAACTCGGGGGGGGTATGACACTGAAGCTTTCTTT. Full variable domain (missing parts from reference TRBV18 and TRBJ1-1): NAGVMQNPRHLVRRRGQEARLRCSPMKGHSHVYWYRQLPEEGLKFMVYLQKENIIDESGMPKERFSAEFPKEGPSILRIQQVVRGDSAAYFCASSPRFSTRGGYDTEAFFGQGTRLTVV.